Each of the 8 T cell receptor beta chains below was sequenced from the same sample in a study of blood T cell repertoires in COVID-19. TCRdb's table, derived via immunoSEQ multiplex PCR, lists solely in-frame clones and lacks some. The sample lists about 160,000 clones, approximately 95% occurring once. The specimen was peripheral blood. The receptors come from a woman aged 55-75 years with COVID-19, enrolled during active disease.

V and J are TRBV19 and TRBJ1-6, with a weak D call TRBD1 (5 bases). Germline assignment: CDR1 LNHDA and CDR2 SQIVND (reference sequence). V gave up 4 bases and J gave up 0 bases, with 10 bases separating them. There are 16 residues in the CDR3. The CDR3 DNA is TGTGCCAGTAGTAAGCAGGGTAGCTCCTATAATTCACCCCTCCACTTT. Protein product: CASSKQGSSYNSPLHF.

The chain recombines TRBV11-2 with TRBJ1-6, with 7 bases lining up with TRBD1. CDR1 and CDR2 (germline): SGHAT, FQNNGV. This CDR3 comprises 17 residues. The V and J ends lost 0 bases and 6 bases, in that order; junction bases with no gene match: 8. The CDR3 region is CASSLDSGGPLNSPLHF. The DNA for the CDR3 is TGTGCCAGCAGCTTAGATTCAGGGGGGCCCCTTAATTCACCCCTCCACTTT.

The chain joins TRBV18 to TRBJ1-3; no clear D gene. From germline, CDR1 is KGHSH and CDR2 LQKENI. The CDR3 is 16 amino acids. Trimming pared 0 bases from V and 0 bases from J, leaving 9 bases between. The chain's CDR3 is CASSPPGRHSGNTIYF. In DNA, the CDR3 is TGTGCCAGCTCACCACCCGGCAGACACTCTGGAAACACCATATATTTT.

This chain uses TRBV6-5 with TRBJ2-5, with a tentative D call TRBD2 (5 bases). The CDR3 loop spans 13 amino acids. Per the germline V gene, CDR1 is MNHEY and CDR2 is SVGAGI. Trimming removed 6 bases at V and 5 bases at J, with 13 bases between. The chain's CDR3 is CASSRGSGETQYF. For the CDR3, the DNA is TGTGCCAGCAGCCGCGGGTCTGGGGAGACCCAGTACTTC.

The rearrangement uses TRBV19 and TRBJ2-7, with a weak D call TRBD1 (6 bases). CDR3 length: 14 residues. V dropped 2 bases and J dropped 3 bases, with 11 bases sitting between them. Germline values: CDR1 LNHDA, CDR2 SQIVND (reference sequence). CDR3 in amino acids: CASSILGRGYEQYF. CDR3 DNA: TGTGCCAGTAGTATACTAGGCAGGGGCTACGAGCAGTACTTC.

V usage is TRBV5-3 and J usage is TRBJ1-2; D is undetermined. TRBV5-3 is filed as an ORF, its function uncertain. The V end lost 2 bases, the J end lost 3 bases, and 11 bases lay between the germline ends. The CDR3 covers 14 residues. CDR3 in amino acids: CARSFIPQDYGYTF. The CDR3 DNA sequence: TGTGCCAGAAGCTTTATCCCGCAGGACTATGGCTACACCTTC.

This clone was observed once. The rearrangement links TRBV10-3 to TRBJ2-1; possible D gene TRBD1, 5 bases. The V and J ends lost 5 bases and 7 bases respectively, with 18 bases between them. This CDR3 has 15 residues. CDR1 is ENHRY, CDR2 SYGVKD, per germline. In nucleotides, the CDR3 is TGTGCCATCAGTCCTGGGTTTGGGGCGGCAAATGAGCAGTTCTTC. It is translated as CAISPGFGAANEQFF.

The chain uses TRBV11-2 and TRBJ2-2; 7 bases are shared with TRBD1. The CDR3 is made up of 17 amino acids. Germline V CDR1 and CDR2: SGHAT, FQNNGV. After removal of 4 bases from V and 2 bases from J, the junction contained 10 bases not matched to a gene. The CDR3 DNA sequence: TGTGCCAGCAGCTATCTCACAGGGACAGCTAACACCGGGGAGCTGTTTTTT. This encodes CASSYLTGTANTGELFF.